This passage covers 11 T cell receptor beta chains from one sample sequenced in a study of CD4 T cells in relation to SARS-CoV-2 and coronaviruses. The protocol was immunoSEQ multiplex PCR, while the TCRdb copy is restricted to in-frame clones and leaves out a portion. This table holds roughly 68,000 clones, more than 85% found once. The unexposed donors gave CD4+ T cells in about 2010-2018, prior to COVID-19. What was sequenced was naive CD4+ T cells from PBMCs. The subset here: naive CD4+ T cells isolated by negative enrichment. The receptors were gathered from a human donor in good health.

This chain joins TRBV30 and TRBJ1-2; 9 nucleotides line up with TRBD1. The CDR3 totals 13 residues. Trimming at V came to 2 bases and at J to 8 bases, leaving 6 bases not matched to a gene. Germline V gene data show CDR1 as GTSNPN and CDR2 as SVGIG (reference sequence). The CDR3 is CAWSPGQGIGYTF. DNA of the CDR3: TGTGCCTGGAGTCCAGGACAGGGGATCGGCTACACCTTC.

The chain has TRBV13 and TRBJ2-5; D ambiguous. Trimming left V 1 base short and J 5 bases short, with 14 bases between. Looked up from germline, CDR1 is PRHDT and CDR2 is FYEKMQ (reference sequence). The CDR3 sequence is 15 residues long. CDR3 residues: CASSLVTASQETQYF. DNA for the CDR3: TGTGCCAGCAGCTTAGTAACGGCCTCACAGGAGACCCAGTACTTC.

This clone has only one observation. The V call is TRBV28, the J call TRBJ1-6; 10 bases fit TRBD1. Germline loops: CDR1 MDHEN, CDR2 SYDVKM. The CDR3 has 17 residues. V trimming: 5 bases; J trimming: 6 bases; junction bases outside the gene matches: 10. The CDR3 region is CASSPPRDRGSNSPLHF. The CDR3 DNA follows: TGTGCCAGCAGTCCTCCCCGGGACAGGGGTAGTAATTCACCCCTCCACTTT.

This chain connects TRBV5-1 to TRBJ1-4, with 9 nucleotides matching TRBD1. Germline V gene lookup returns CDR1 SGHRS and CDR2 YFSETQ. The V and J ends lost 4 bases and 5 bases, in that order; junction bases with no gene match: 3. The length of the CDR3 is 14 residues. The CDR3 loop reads CASSTGTGNEKLFF. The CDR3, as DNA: TGCGCCAGCAGCACCGGGACAGGGAATGAAAAACTGTTTTTT.

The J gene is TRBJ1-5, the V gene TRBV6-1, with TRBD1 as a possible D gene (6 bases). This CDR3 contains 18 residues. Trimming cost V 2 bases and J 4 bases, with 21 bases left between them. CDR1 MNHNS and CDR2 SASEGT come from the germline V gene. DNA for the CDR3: TGTGCCAGCAGTGAAAGGGTAGGGCACCTGGGGGCAAATCAGCCCCAGCATTTT. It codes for CASSERVGHLGANQPQHF.

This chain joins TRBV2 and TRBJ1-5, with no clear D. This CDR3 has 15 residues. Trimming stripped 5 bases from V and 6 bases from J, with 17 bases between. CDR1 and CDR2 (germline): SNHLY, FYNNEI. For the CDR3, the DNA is TGTGCCAGCAGTCAGAGTGCCTCGGCGGGTCAGCCCCAGCATTTT. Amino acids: CASSQSASAGQPQHF.

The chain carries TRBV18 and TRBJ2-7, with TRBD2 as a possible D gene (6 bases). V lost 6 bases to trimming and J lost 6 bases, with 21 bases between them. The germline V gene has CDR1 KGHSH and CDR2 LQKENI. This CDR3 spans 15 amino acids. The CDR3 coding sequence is TGTGCCAGCTCCCCTAGCGCCAACCCCGCCGGCGAGCAGTACTTC. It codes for CASSPSANPAGEQYF.

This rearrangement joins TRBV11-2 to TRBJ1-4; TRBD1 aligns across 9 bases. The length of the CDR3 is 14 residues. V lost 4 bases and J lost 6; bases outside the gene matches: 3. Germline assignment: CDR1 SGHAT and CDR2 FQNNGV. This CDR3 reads CASSWGQGHEKLFF. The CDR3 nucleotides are TGTGCCAGCAGCTGGGGACAGGGTCATGAAAAACTGTTTTTT.

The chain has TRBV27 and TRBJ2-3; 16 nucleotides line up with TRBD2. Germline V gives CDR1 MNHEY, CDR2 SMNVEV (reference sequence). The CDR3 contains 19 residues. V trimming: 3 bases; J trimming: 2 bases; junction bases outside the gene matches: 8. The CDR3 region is CASSLGLAGGTRSTDTQYF. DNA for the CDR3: TGTGCCAGCAGTTTGGGACTAGCGGGAGGGACTCGATCCACAGATACGCAGTATTTT.

In nucleotides, the CDR3 is TGTGCCAGCTTTAAACCTCAGGGAAGCACAGATACGCAGTATTTT. Its protein product is CASFKPQGSTDTQYF. This chain connects TRBV18 to TRBJ2-3; possibly TRBD1 for D (5 bases). This CDR3 region has 15 residues. From germline, CDR1 is KGHSH and CDR2 LQKENI. The ends were cut back, 7 bases at V and 0 bases at J, with 14 bases in the middle.

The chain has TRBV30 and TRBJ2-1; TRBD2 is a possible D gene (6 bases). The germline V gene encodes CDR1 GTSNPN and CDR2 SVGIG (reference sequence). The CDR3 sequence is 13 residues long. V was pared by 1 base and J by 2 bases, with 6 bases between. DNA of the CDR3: TGTGCCTGGAGTGGCGGGACCTACAATGAGCAGTTCTTC. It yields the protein CAWSGGTYNEQFF.